The 19 T cell receptor beta chains reported below all come from one sample, sequenced in a study of blood T cell repertoires in COVID-19. Clones were read by immunoSEQ multiplex PCR, and TCRdb kept only the in-frame ones, dropping some. Of about 150,000 clones listed, roughly 90% are singletons. Specimen: peripheral blood. Source of these receptors: a woman aged 50 to 60 with acute or convalescent COVID-19.

The rearrangement links TRBV7-3 to TRBJ1-6; TRBD1 matches 8 bases. The CDR3 has 15 residues. CDR1 and CDR2 (germline): SGHTA, FQGTGA. The trim removed 2 bases at V and 5 bases at J, leaving 2 bases unmatched. CDR3 region: CASSLQGADNSPLHF. The CDR3 DNA is TGTGCCAGCAGCTTACAGGGGGCTGATAATTCACCCCTCCACTTT.

The chain joins TRBV2 to TRBJ2-7; 11 nucleotides agree with TRBD1. V was pared by 4 bases and J by 5 bases, with 10 bases of the junction left unmatched. This CDR3 has 16 residues. Germline V lookup: CDR1 SNHLY, CDR2 FYNNEI. In DNA, the CDR3 is TGTGCCAGCAGTGTAGAGGGACAGGGGGGCCCTCACGAGCAGTACTTC. This encodes CASSVEGQGGPHEQYF.

The chain joins TRBV12-5 to TRBJ2-7; D might be TRBD1 (6 bases). CDR1 and CDR2 from the germline V gene are LGHNT and FRNRAP. This CDR3 contains 15 residues. Trimming removed 3 bases from V and 6 bases from J, with 18 bases in between. The CDR3 DNA reads as TGTGCTAGTGGTTTTAACGGACAGAGGTCACTCGAGCAGTACTTC. This codes for CASGFNGQRSLEQYF.

The chain combines TRBV28 with TRBJ1-5, with 8 bases lining up with TRBD1. The J segment lost 6 bases and the V segment lost 2 bases, leaving 9 bases of the junction unmatched. This CDR3 is built from 16 residues. Germline assignment: CDR1 MDHEN and CDR2 SYDVKM. The CDR3 DNA reads TGTGCCAGCAGTTTACAGGGGGCGTTTTTAGCTCAGCCCCAGCATTTT. Translating gives CASSLQGAFLAQPQHF. Variable domain in full (rest from reference TRBV28 and TRBJ1-5): DVKVTQSSRYLVKRTGEKVFLECVQDMDHENMFWYRQDPGLGLRLIYFSYDVKMKEKGDIPEGYSVSREKKERFSLILESASTNQTSMYLCASSLQGAFLAQPQHFGDGTRLSIL.

The genes are TRBV7-2 and TRBJ2-3; TRBD2 matches 12 bases. CDR1 and CDR2 from the germline V gene are SGHTA and FQGNSA. The CDR3 is 18 amino acids. Trimming cost V 5 bases and J 1 base; bases outside gene matches: 10. The CDR3 nucleotides are TGTGCCAGCAGCCCCACCGGGACTAGCGGGTTGCGCACAGATACGCAGTATTTT. This sequence encodes CASSPTGTSGLRTDTQYF.

The chain recombines TRBV10-3 with TRBJ2-7; 7 positions match TRBD1. Germline CDR1 is ENHRY and CDR2 is SYGVKD. The J segment lost 2 bases and the V segment lost 2 bases, leaving 6 bases of the junction unmatched. The CDR3 runs to 15 residues. CDR3 sequence (DNA): TGTGCCATCAGTGAGGAGGGGGACAGAACCTACGAGCAGTACTTC. Encoded protein: CAISEEGDRTYEQYF.

The rearrangement links TRBV24-1 to TRBJ1-4; 11 positions match TRBD1. The CDR3 extends over 16 amino acids. V lost 3 bases and J lost 3; bases outside the gene matches: 2. Per germline, CDR1 KGHDR and CDR2 SFDVKD. The CDR3 bases are TGTGCCACCAGTGATCCGGGACAGGGGGCTAATGAAAAACTGTTTTTT. It encodes CATSDPGQGANEKLFF.

This clone was seen just once. The chain employs TRBV12-1 and TRBJ1-1; no DNA check was done on the table's D call, TRBD1. TRBV12-1 is a known pseudogene. There are 14 residues in the CDR3. The CDR3 loop reads CASSSQGGYTEAFF. CDR3 nucleotides: TGTGCCAGCAGCTCGCAGGGTGGATACACTGAAGCTTTCTTT.

V usage is TRBV19 and J usage is TRBJ2-3; the match to TRBD2 covers 12 bases. The germline gives CDR1 LNHDA, CDR2 SQIVND (reference sequence). Trimming cost V 5 bases and J 1 base; bases outside gene matches: 4. The CDR3 contains 16 residues. CDR3 DNA sequence: TGTGCCAGTAGTGGGCGGACTAGCGGGGGCACAGATACGCAGTATTTT. Amino acid sequence: CASSGRTSGGTDTQYF.

In regard to this clone: This specimen includes other DNA sequences encoding the same CDR3. This chain links TRBV6-6 with TRBJ2-1, with 8 bases aligning to TRBD2. The CDR3 consists of 15 residues. In germline, CDR1 is MNHNY, CDR2 SVGAGI (reference sequence). J was trimmed by 3 bases and V by 0 bases; bases with no gene match: 1. Written as DNA, the CDR3 is TGTGCCAGCAGTTACTCGAGCGGGGGCTACAATGAGCAGTTCTTC. It is translated as CASSYSSGGYNEQFF.

The table lists this clone with a count of one. V usage is TRBV4-2 and J usage is TRBJ1-3; D gene uncertain. CDR1 and CDR2 (germline): LGHNA, YNFKEQ. Deletions cut 0 bases from V and 0 bases from J, with 9 bases between. The CDR3 covers 16 residues. The CDR3 coding sequence is TGTGCCAGCAGCCAAGATCTACAGTACTCTGGAAACACCATATATTTT. Encoded protein: CASSQDLQYSGNTIYF.

The J gene is TRBJ1-2, the V gene TRBV19; TRBD1 agrees at 9 bases. From germline, CDR1 is LNHDA and CDR2 SQIVND (reference sequence). The CDR3 extends over 14 amino acids. J gave up 1 base and V 5 bases, and 2 bases lay outside the gene matches. The CDR3 nucleotides are TGTGCCAGTAGTCCGACAGGGGGTAACTATGGCTACACCTTC. This codes for CASSPTGGNYGYTF.

This sequence joins TRBV6-5 and TRBJ2-7; TRBD1 is a possible D gene (6 bases). CDR1 is MNHEY and CDR2 is SVGAGI in the germline V gene. V shed 10 bases and J shed 2 bases, with 18 bases lying between them. There are 14 residues in the CDR3. This CDR3 is CATSRTGTPYEQYF. Here the CDR3 DNA reads TGTGCCACCTCCCGAACCGGGACACCCTACGAGCAGTACTTC.

V is TRBV6-1 and J is TRBJ1-5, with D perhaps TRBD1 (5 bases). CDR3 length equals 14 residues. CDR1 and CDR2 from the germline V gene are MNHNS and SASEGT. With 3 bases removed from V and 4 bases from J, the gap between germline ends came to 10 bases. This CDR3 is CASSDLGANQPQHF. CDR3 coding DNA: TGTGCCAGCAGTGACCTAGGGGCTAATCAGCCCCAGCATTTT.

The genes are TRBV19 and TRBJ1-6; perhaps TRBD1 as D (6 bases). CDR1 is LNHDA and CDR2 is SQIVND in the germline V gene (reference sequence). The CDR3 totals 16 residues. Trimming shortened V by 7 bases and J by 0 bases, and 13 bases separated the two germline ends. The CDR3 is CASNPSDSSYNSPLHF. As DNA, the CDR3 is TGTGCCAGTAATCCGTCGGACAGCTCCTATAATTCACCCCTCCACTTT. Supplemented by reference TRBV19 and TRBJ1-6, the full variable domain reads DGGITQSPKYLFRKEGQNVTLSCEQNLNHDAMYWYRQDPGQGLRLIYYSQIVNDFQKGDIAEGYSVSREKKESFPLTVTSAQKNPTAFYLCASNPSDSSYNSPLHFGNGTRLTVT.

The rearrangement links TRBV11-2 to TRBJ2-3; D not certain. The ends were cut back, 5 bases at V and 5 bases at J, with 5 bases in the middle. Germline loops: CDR1 SGHAT, CDR2 FQNNGV. This CDR3 region has 11 residues. CDR3 bases: TGTGCCAGCAGCGTCCGAGATACGCAGTATTTT. This encodes CASSVRDTQYF.

This rearrangement joins TRBV24-1 to TRBJ2-3; D not certain. CDR3 size: 14 residues. Germline V gives CDR1 KGHDR, CDR2 SFDVKD. V dropped 1 base and J dropped 0 bases, with 4 bases sitting between them. CDR3 sequence: CATSDFRSTDTQYF. The DNA of the CDR3 is TGTGCCACCAGTGATTTCCGTAGCACAGATACGCAGTATTTT.

This clone was seen only once. The chain is built from TRBV18 and TRBJ1-2; 8 nucleotides agree with TRBD1. V gave up 1 base and J gave up 4 bases; unmatched junction bases: 11. Looked up from germline, CDR1 is KGHSH and CDR2 is LQKENI. CDR3 length equals 17 residues. In DNA, the CDR3 is TGTGCCAGCTCACCACGCCTGCAGGGGGCTATGGGCTATGGCTACACCTTC. This gives the protein CASSPRLQGAMGYGYTF.

The chain has TRBV11-3 and TRBJ2-1; 8 bases align to TRBD1. CDR3 size: 13 residues. Germline V CDR1 and CDR2: SGHNT, YENEEA. J gave up 4 bases and V 8 bases, and 4 bases lay outside the gene matches. The DNA of the CDR3 is TGTGCCAGCTCCGGACAGGGTTACAATGAGCAGTTCTTC. The encoded protein is CASSGQGYNEQFF.